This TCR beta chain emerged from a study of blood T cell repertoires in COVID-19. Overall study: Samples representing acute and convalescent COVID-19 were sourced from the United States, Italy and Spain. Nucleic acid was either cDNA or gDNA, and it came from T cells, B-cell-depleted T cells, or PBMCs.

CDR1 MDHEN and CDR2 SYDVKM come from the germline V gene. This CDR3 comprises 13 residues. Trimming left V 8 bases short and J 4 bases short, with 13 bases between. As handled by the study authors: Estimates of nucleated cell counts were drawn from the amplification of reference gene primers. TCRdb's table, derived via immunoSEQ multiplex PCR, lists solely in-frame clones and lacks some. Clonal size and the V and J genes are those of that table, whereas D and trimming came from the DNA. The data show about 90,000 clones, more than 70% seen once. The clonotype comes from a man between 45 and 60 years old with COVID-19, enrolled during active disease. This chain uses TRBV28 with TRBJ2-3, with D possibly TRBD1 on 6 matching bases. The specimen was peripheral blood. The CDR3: CASVQGRADTQYF. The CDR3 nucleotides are TGTGCCAGCGTACAGGGTAGGGCAGATACGCAGTATTTT. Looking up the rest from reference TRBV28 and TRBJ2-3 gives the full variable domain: DVKVTQSSRYLVKRTGEKVFLECVQDMDHENMFWYRQDPGLGLRLIYFSYDVKMKEKGDIPEGYSVSREKKERFSLILESASTNQTSMYLCASVQGRADTQYFGPGTRLTVL.